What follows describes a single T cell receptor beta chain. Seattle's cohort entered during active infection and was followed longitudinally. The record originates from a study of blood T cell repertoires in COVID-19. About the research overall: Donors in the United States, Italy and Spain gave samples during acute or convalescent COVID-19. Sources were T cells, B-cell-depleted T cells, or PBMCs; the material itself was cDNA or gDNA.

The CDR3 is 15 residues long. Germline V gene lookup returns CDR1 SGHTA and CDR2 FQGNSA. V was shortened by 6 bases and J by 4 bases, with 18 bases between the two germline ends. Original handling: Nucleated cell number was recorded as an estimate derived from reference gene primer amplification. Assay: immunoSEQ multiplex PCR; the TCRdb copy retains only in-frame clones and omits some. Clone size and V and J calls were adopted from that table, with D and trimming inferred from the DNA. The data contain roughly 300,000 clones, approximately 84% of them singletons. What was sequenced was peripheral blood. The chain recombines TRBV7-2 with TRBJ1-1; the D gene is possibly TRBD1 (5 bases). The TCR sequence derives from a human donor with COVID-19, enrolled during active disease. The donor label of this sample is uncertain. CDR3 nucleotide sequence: TGTGCCAGCAGGTTTGGCGCCTCCGGGGGCACTGAAGCTTTCTTT. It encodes CASRFGASGGTEAFF.